These 28 T cell receptor beta chains were sequenced from one sample in a study of blood T cell repertoires in COVID-19. Clones were read by immunoSEQ multiplex PCR, and TCRdb kept only the in-frame ones, dropping some. This table has roughly 280,000 clones, just under 90% appearing once. The sample taken for sequencing was PBMCs or T cells enriched from blood (not recorded which). The receptor set was obtained from a woman aged 60-75 years who had recovered from COVID-19.

V gene TRBV30 combines with J gene TRBJ1-1; unclear D gene. The V end lost 3 bases, the J end lost 2 bases, and 13 bases lay between the germline ends. The CDR3 totals 14 residues. Germline CDR1 and CDR2: GTSNPN and SVGIG (reference sequence). Written as DNA, the CDR3 is TGTGCCTGGAGGACGGGAGGGCACAACACTGAAGCTTTCTTT. Translation gives CAWRTGGHNTEAFF.

This sequence joins TRBV6-5 and TRBJ1-1; D is possibly TRBD1 (5 bases). Germline values: CDR1 MNHEY, CDR2 SVGAGI. This CDR3 contains 14 residues. The V end was cut by 7 bases, the J end by 0 bases, with 12 bases between. In DNA, the CDR3 is TGTGCCAGCACCGCCCCAGGGTTGAACACTGAAGCTTTCTTT. This translates into CASTAPGLNTEAFF.

This chain links TRBV15 with TRBJ1-2; TRBD1 might be the D (6 bases). CDR1 is LNHNV, CDR2 YYDKDF, per germline (reference sequence). Trimming shortened V by 6 bases and J by 8 bases, and 16 bases separated the two germline ends. The CDR3 spans 13 residues. CDR3 in DNA: TGTGCCACCAGTGAGCTGGGGGCAGGAGGCTACACCTTC. Its translation is CATSELGAGGYTF.

The rearrangement links TRBV5-1 to TRBJ2-5; 9 bases align to TRBD1. CDR3 length equals 14 residues. CDR1 and CDR2 from the germline V gene are SGHRS and YFSETQ. Germline trimming cut 5 bases from V and 4 bases from J; bases unmatched to any gene: 6. CDR3 protein: CASSTGGRGETQYF. DNA for the CDR3: TGCGCCAGCAGTACAGGGGGCAGAGGAGAGACCCAGTACTTC.

In this sample, this clone turned up once. The V and J genes are TRBV30 and TRBJ2-3, with 9 bases that match TRBD1. The CDR3 length is 15 residues. CDR1 is GTSNPN and CDR2 is SVGIG in the germline V gene (reference sequence). Trimming at V came to 2 bases and at J to 2 bases, leaving 5 bases not matched to a gene. The CDR3 region is CAWSKGQGFTDTQYF. For the CDR3, the DNA is TGTGCCTGGAGTAAAGGACAGGGGTTCACAGATACGCAGTATTTT.

The chain carries TRBV10-1 and TRBJ2-2, with TRBD2 identical over 7 bases. V shed 2 bases and J 6 bases; nucleotides not matched to a gene: 6. The CDR3 runs 15 residues. Germline V CDR1 and CDR2: WNHNN, SYGVQD (reference sequence). The CDR3 DNA reads as TGCGCCAGCAGTGAGGATTGGCGGGAGTCCGGGGAGCTGTTTTTT. Translation: CASSEDWRESGELFF.

J is TRBJ2-2 and V is TRBV27; possibly TRBD1 for D (6 bases). This CDR3 is built from 15 residues. V shed 5 bases and J shed 1 base, with 11 bases lying between them. Germline lookup yields CDR1 MNHEY and CDR2 SMNVEV (reference sequence). The CDR3 DNA sequence: TGTGCCAGCAGTCCGGGACATCTGAACACCGGGGAGCTGTTTTTT. It codes for CASSPGHLNTGELFF.

The chain is built from TRBV4-1 and TRBJ2-1; D unclear. The germline gives CDR1 MGHRA, CDR2 YSYEKL. V dropped 2 bases and J dropped 8 bases, with 4 bases sitting between them. The CDR3 totals 11 residues. CDR3 protein: CASSQTDEQFF. The CDR3 nucleotides read TGCGCCAGCAGCCAAACGGATGAGCAGTTCTTC.

This chain uses TRBV6-5 with TRBJ2-6; possibly TRBD1 for D (6 bases). The germline V and J ends were trimmed by 2 bases and 2 bases, with 7 bases remaining between them. Germline CDR1 and CDR2: MNHEY and SVGAGI. The CDR3 runs to 15 residues. The DNA of the CDR3 is TGTGCCAGCAGTTACGGGACAACTGGGGCCAACGTCCTGACTTTC. Translated, it gives CASSYGTTGANVLTF.

The chain recombines TRBV19 with TRBJ2-1; 11 bases match TRBD2. Per the germline V gene, CDR1 is LNHDA and CDR2 is SQIVND (reference sequence). The CDR3 has 16 amino acids. Trimming took 4 bases from V and 1 from J; bases not matched to a gene: 3. The CDR3 loop is CASSTPSGRSYNEQFF. In DNA, the CDR3 is TGTGCCAGTAGTACTCCTAGCGGGAGGTCCTACAATGAGCAGTTCTTC.

V gene TRBV15 combines with J gene TRBJ2-5; tentatively, D is TRBD1 (5 bases). CDR1 and CDR2 from the germline V gene are LNHNV and YYDKDF (reference sequence). Trimming left V 5 bases short and J 2 bases short, with 15 bases between. The CDR3 is 15 residues long. CDR3 coding DNA: TGTGCCACCAGCCCCCGGACACGCGCGCAAGAGACCCAGTACTTC. Translation: CATSPRTRAQETQYF.

This chain links TRBV6-5 with TRBJ1-5; a possible D gene is TRBD1 (6 bases). Trimming took 6 bases from V and 3 from J, leaving 12 bases between them. Looked up from germline, CDR1 is MNHEY and CDR2 is SVGAGI. This CDR3 region has 14 residues. CDR3: CASSRTGLNQPQHF. CDR3 nucleotides: TGTGCCAGCAGCCGAACAGGGCTCAATCAGCCCCAGCATTTT.

The rearrangement uses TRBV9 and TRBJ2-2; D may be TRBD1 (5 bases). Germline CDR1 and CDR2: SGDLS and YYNGEE. This CDR3 region has 15 residues. The ends were cut back, 0 bases at V and 6 bases at J, with 12 bases in the middle. Here the CDR3 reads CASSVEVVGPGELFF. The CDR3 nucleotides read TGTGCCAGCAGCGTAGAGGTTGTGGGGCCCGGGGAGCTGTTTTTT.

The rearrangement uses TRBV30 and TRBJ2-2; 9 bases match TRBD2. V was pared by 8 bases and J by 2 bases, with 6 bases of the junction left unmatched. The V gene's germline CDR1 is GTSNPN and CDR2 SVGIG (reference sequence). The CDR3 runs to 14 residues. The CDR3 DNA follows: TGTGCCCGCAGTAGCGGGGGTAACACCGGGGAGCTGTTTTTT. Its translation: CARSSGGNTGELFF.

V and J are TRBV5-8 and TRBJ2-7; no clear D gene. V lost 1 base and J lost 6, with 14 bases in between. CDR3 length: 14 residues. Germline CDR1 and CDR2: SGHTS and YDEGEE. CDR3 DNA sequence: TGTGCCAGCAGCTTGCTAGGAACACTGGGCGAGCAGTACTTC. This codes for CASSLLGTLGEQYF.

The chain combines TRBV2 with TRBJ2-7, with D possibly TRBD2 on 6 matching bases. The V gene lost 4 bases and the J gene lost 4 bases, with 11 bases spanning the gap. Per the germline V gene, CDR1 is SNHLY and CDR2 is FYNNEI. The CDR3 is 13 residues long. CDR3 coding DNA: TGTGCCAGCAGTGGGGGAGGCGGATACGAGCAGTACTTC. Amino acid sequence: CASSGGGGYEQYF.

The chain joins TRBV9 to TRBJ2-7; 7 nucleotides line up with TRBD1. In germline, CDR1 is SGDLS, CDR2 YYNGEE. The CDR3 is made up of 15 amino acids. V lost 4 bases, J lost 0 bases, and 7 bases stayed unmatched. The CDR3 nucleotides read TGTGCCAGCAGCCCATGGGGGACAGCCTCCTACGAGCAGTACTTC. It yields the protein CASSPWGTASYEQYF. Full variable domain (rest looked up from reference TRBV9 and TRBJ2-7): DSGVTQTPKHLITATGQRVTLRCSPRSGDLSVYWYQQSLDQGLQFLIQYYNGEERAKGNILERFSAQQFPDLHSELNLSSLELGDSALYFCASSPWGTASYEQYFGPGTRLTVT.

This clone was seen once. The gene calls are TRBV5-8 and TRBJ2-2; TRBD1 might be the D (8 bases). The CDR3 length is 15 residues. Trimming left V 4 bases short and J 4 bases short, with 14 bases between. The germline gives CDR1 SGHTS, CDR2 YDEGEE. CDR3 loop: CASSLYRGGTGELFF. In DNA, the CDR3 is TGTGCCAGCAGCCTGTACAGGGGGGGCACCGGGGAGCTGTTTTTT. Full variable domain (outside the CDR3, taken from reference TRBV5-8 and TRBJ2-2): EAGVTQSPTHLIKTRGQQATLRCSPISGHTSVYWYQQALGLGLQFLLWYDEGEERNRGNFPPRFSGRQFPNYSSELNVNALELEDSALYLCASSLYRGGTGELFFGEGSRLTVL.

CDR3 sequence reads: CASSSTMNTEAFF. The CDR3 nucleotides are TGCGCCAGCAGCTCCACAATGAACACTGAAGCTTTCTTT. This rearrangement joins TRBV5-1 to TRBJ1-1; D is unresolved. The CDR3 runs to 13 residues. CDR1 and CDR2 (germline): SGHRS, YFSETQ. Trimming removed 3 bases from V and 0 bases from J, with 6 bases in between.

This clone occurred a few times. V and J are TRBV7-9 and TRBJ2-1, with D uncertain. The CDR3 contains 12 residues. The germline V and J ends were trimmed by 3 bases and 7 bases, with 7 bases remaining between them. CDR1 SEHNR and CDR2 FQNEAQ come from the germline V gene (reference sequence). The DNA of the CDR3 is TGTGCCAGCAGCTTTGGAGAGAATGAGCAGTTCTTC. Protein product: CASSFGENEQFF.

This chain joins TRBV19 and TRBJ2-5; maybe TRBD1 (6 bases). The CDR3 consists of 11 residues. The V gene's germline CDR1 is LNHDA and CDR2 SQIVND (reference sequence). Trimming took off 8 bases at V and 5 bases at J, with 9 bases between the two ends. CDR3: CASLDRETQYF. The CDR3 coding sequence is TGTGCCAGTTTAGACAGGGAGACCCAGTACTTC.

This clone appeared once. This chain connects TRBV2 to TRBJ1-2, with D hard to call. Germline V CDR1 and CDR2: SNHLY, FYNNEI. This CDR3 is 13 amino acids long. Trimming pared 6 bases from V and 2 bases from J, leaving 10 bases between. CDR3 loop: CASRRQANYGYTF. The CDR3 DNA reads TGTGCCAGCAGACGGCAGGCGAACTATGGCTACACCTTC.

The chain links TRBV6-5 to TRBJ1-1; D not certain. V was pared by 7 bases and J by 3 bases, with 18 bases between. The CDR3 contains 15 residues. Germline lookup yields CDR1 MNHEY and CDR2 SVGAGI. The chain's CDR3 is CASTSSQGRDTEAFF. For the CDR3, the DNA is TGTGCCAGCACTTCTTCCCAAGGTCGGGACACTGAAGCTTTCTTT.

V usage is TRBV5-1 and J usage is TRBJ2-7; 9 bases line up with TRBD1. This CDR3 has 15 residues. Germline V CDR1 and CDR2: SGHRS, YFSETQ. V was pared by 0 bases and J by 5 bases, with 6 bases of the junction left unmatched. Here the CDR3 reads CASSLGGQGLHEQYF. CDR3 DNA sequence: TGCGCCAGCAGCTTGGGGGGACAGGGTCTCCACGAGCAGTACTTC.

V and J are TRBV27 and TRBJ2-7, with 12 bases lining up with TRBD2. V lost 5 bases and J lost 6; bases outside the gene matches: 11. The CDR3 is made up of 16 amino acids. CDR1 and CDR2 (germline): MNHEY, SMNVEV (reference sequence). This chain's CDR3 is CASSKPLAGGVREQYF. CDR3 nucleotides: TGTGCCAGCAGTAAACCACTAGCGGGAGGAGTCCGCGAGCAGTACTTC.

V and J are TRBV11-2 and TRBJ2-3; TRBD2 agrees at 11 bases. The CDR3 is made up of 19 amino acids. Germline CDR1 is SGHAT and CDR2 is FQNNGV. The V segment lost 5 bases and the J segment 1 base; nucleotides outside the gene matches: 14. The CDR3 is CASSPFFTSGRSRTDTQYF. CDR3 bases: TGTGCCAGCAGCCCATTTTTCACTAGCGGGAGATCGCGCACAGATACGCAGTATTTT.

The V and J genes are TRBV27 and TRBJ2-1, with 8 bases aligning to TRBD2. Germline CDR1 is MNHEY and CDR2 is SMNVEV (reference sequence). With 8 bases clipped from V and 9 bases from J, the junction kept 15 bases outside the gene matches. The CDR3 extends over 15 amino acids. The CDR3 spells CASVPGTSLLSEQFF. CDR3 in DNA: TGTGCCAGCGTACCCGGGACTAGTCTTCTTAGTGAGCAGTTCTTC.

This clone was observed a few times. The V call is TRBV7-9, the J call TRBJ1-2; D is perhaps TRBD1 (5 bases). CDR3 length: 12 residues. The germline V gene encodes CDR1 SEHNR and CDR2 FQNEAQ (reference sequence). Trimming left V 6 bases short and J 6 bases short, with 11 bases between. The DNA for the CDR3 is TGTGCCAGCAGAGGGGAAGGAGATGGCTACACCTTC. Translation gives CASRGEGDGYTF.